One and the same sample provided the 4 T cell receptor beta chains below, sequenced in a study of beta chain features in type 1 diabetes. Expressed TCRB transcripts were sequenced because the entire RNA isolate underwent reverse transcription. Some clones are missing from TCRdb's copy, which holds only in-frame ones; the method was immunoSEQ multiplex PCR. Here the sample spans around 430,000 clones, around 28% being singletons. The sequenced sample was naive CD4+ T cells from blood. These receptor sequences come from a young man in good health.

This clone has just one count. The rearrangement joins TRBV7-2 to TRBJ2-1; 7 bases match TRBD2. V lost 7 bases to trimming and J lost 2 bases; unmatched junction nucleotides: 5. CDR3 size: 14 residues. In germline, CDR1 is SGHTA, CDR2 FQGNSA. CDR3 sequence: CASKGGSPYNEQFF. Here the CDR3 DNA reads TGTGCCAGCAAAGGCGGGAGCCCCTACAATGAGCAGTTCTTC.

Regarding this clone: Other DNA sequences in the same sample also yield this CDR3. The J gene is TRBJ2-2, the V gene TRBV12-5; D is undetermined. The germline CDR1 and CDR2 sequences are LGHNT and FRNRAP. With 2 bases removed from V and 5 bases from J, the gap between germline ends came to 3 bases. The CDR3 has 12 residues. The CDR3 DNA sequence: TGTGCTAGTGGTTTGCGGACCGGGGAGCTGTTTTTT. Residues: CASGLRTGELFF. Supplemented by reference TRBV12-5 and TRBJ2-2, the full variable domain reads DARVTQTPRHKVTEMGQEVTMRCQPILGHNTVFWYRQTMMQGLELLAYFRNRAPLDDSGMPKDRFSAEMPDATLATLKIQPSEPRDSAVYFCASGLRTGELFFGEGSRLTVL.

The CDR3 bases are TGTGCCAGCTCACCGGCTGATTTAAGGACGTGGAATGAGCAGTTCTTC. Encoded protein: CASSPADLRTWNEQFF. This chain uses TRBV18 with TRBJ2-1; D is undetermined. The CDR3 extends over 16 amino acids. The V gene's germline CDR1 is KGHSH and CDR2 LQKENI. The ends were cut back, 3 bases at V and 7 bases at J, with 19 bases in the middle.

The V call is TRBV11-3, the J call TRBJ2-3; 9 nucleotides line up with TRBD2. This CDR3 has 16 residues. Trimming removed 1 base from V and 0 bases from J; junction bases left unmatched: 2. Germline V CDR1 and CDR2: SGHNT, YENEEA. The CDR3 reads CASSLGLAESTDTQYF. Here the CDR3 DNA reads TGTGCCAGCAGCTTAGGACTAGCGGAAAGCACAGATACGCAGTATTTT.